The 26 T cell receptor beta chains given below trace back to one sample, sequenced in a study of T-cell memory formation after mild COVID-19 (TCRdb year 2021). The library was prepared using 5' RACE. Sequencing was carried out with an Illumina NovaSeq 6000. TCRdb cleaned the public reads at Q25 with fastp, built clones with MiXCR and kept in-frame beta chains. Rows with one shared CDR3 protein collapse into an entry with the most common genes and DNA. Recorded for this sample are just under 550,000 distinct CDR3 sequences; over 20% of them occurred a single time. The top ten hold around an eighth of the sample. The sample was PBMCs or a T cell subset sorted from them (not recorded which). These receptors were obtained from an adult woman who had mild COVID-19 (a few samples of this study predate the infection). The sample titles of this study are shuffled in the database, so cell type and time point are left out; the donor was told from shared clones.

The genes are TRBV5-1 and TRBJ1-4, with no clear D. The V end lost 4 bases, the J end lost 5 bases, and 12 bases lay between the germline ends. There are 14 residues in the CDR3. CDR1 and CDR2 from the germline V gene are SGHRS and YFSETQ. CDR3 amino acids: CASSTGASNEKLFF. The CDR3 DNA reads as TGCGCCAGCAGCACCGGTGCGTCGAATGAAAAACTGTTTTTT.

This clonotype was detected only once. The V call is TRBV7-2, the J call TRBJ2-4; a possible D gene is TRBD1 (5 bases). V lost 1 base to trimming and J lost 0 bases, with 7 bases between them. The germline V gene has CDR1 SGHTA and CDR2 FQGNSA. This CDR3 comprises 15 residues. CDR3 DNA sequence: TGTGCCAGCAGCTTAGGACAGATAGCCAAAAACATTCAGTACTTC. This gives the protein CASSLGQIAKNIQYF.

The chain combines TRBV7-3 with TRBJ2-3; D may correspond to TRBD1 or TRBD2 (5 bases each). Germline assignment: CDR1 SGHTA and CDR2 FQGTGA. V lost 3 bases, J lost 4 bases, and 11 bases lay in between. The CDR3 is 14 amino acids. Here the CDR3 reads CASSFAGSADTQYF. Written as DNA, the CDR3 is TGTGCCAGCAGCTTCGCAGGGAGCGCAGATACGCAGTATTTT.

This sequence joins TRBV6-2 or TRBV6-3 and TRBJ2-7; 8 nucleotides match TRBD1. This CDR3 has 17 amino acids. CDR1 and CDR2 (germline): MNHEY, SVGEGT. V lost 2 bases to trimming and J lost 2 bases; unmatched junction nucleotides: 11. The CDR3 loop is CASSYQARQGATYEQYF. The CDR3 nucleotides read TGTGCCAGCAGTTACCAGGCACGGCAGGGGGCTACCTACGAGCAGTACTTC.

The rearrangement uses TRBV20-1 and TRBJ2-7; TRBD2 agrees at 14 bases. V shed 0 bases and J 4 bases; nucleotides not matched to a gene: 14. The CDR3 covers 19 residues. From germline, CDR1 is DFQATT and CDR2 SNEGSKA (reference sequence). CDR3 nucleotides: TGCAGTGCTAGAGAGCCCCTTGGACTAGCGGGAGGACGGGTGTACGAGCAGTACTTC. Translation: CSAREPLGLAGGRVYEQYF.

CDR3 amino acids: CASRPSPHHEQYF. Written as DNA, the CDR3 is TGTGCCAGCAGACCTAGCCCTCACCACGAGCAGTACTTC. The chain recombines TRBV3-2 with TRBJ2-7; the table's D call, TRBD2, has no DNA check behind it. TRBV3-2 is assigned pseudogene status. CDR3 length: 13 amino acids.

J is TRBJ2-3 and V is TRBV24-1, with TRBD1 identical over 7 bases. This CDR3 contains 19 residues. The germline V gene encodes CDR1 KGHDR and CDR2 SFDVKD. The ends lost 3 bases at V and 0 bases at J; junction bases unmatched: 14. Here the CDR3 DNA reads TGTGCCACCAGTGATCCCCAGGCAGGGGGTCCACGTAGCACAGATACGCAGTATTTT. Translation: CATSDPQAGGPRSTDTQYF.

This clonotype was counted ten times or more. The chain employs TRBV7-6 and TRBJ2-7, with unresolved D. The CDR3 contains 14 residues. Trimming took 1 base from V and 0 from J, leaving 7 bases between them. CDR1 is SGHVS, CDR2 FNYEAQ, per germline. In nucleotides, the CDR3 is TGTGCCAGCAGCTTAGTTAGCACCTCCTACGAGCAGTACTTC. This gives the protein CASSLVSTSYEQYF.

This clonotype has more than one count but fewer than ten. In DNA form, the CDR3 reads TGTGCCAGCTCACCCTATGAGGAGACCCAGTACTTC. Protein: CASSPYEETQYF. The V gene is TRBV18, the J gene TRBJ2-5; no firm D call. The CDR3 loop spans 12 amino acids. V was pared by 3 bases and J by 5 bases, with 7 bases between. Germline CDR1 KGHSH, CDR2 LQKENI.

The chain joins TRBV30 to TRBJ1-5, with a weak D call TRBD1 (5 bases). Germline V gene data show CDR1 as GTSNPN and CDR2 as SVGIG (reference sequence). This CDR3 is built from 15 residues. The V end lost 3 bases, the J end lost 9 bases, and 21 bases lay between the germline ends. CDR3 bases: TGTGCCTGGAGCACCGGGACTCAAGGGGCCAGGCCCCAGCATTTT. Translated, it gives CAWSTGTQGARPQHF.

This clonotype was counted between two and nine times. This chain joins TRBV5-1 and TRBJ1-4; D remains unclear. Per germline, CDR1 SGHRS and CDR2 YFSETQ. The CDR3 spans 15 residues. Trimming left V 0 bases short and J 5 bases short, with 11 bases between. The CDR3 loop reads CASSLGPRGNEKLFF. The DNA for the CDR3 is TGCGCCAGCAGCTTGGGCCCCCGAGGCAATGAAAAACTGTTTTTT.

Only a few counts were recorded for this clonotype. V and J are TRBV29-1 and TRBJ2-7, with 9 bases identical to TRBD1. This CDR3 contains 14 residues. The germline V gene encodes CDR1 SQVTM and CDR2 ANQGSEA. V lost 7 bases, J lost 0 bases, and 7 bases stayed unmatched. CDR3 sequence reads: CSASTGGSSYEQYF. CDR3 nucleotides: TGCAGCGCATCGACAGGGGGATCCTCCTACGAGCAGTACTTC.

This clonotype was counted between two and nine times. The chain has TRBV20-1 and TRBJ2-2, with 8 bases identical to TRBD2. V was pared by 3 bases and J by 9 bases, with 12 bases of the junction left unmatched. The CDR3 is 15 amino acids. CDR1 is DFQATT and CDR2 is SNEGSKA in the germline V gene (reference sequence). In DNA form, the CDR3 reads TGCAGTGCTAGGCCACCGGGACTAGGAACCCGGGAGCTGTTTTTT. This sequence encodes CSARPPGLGTRELFF.

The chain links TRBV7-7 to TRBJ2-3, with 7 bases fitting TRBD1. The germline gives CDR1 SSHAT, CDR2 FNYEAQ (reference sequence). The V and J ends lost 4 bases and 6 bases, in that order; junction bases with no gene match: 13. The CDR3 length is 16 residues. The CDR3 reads CASSYKLRQGPDTQYF. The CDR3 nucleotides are TGTGCCAGCAGCTACAAGTTGAGACAGGGTCCCGATACGCAGTATTTT.

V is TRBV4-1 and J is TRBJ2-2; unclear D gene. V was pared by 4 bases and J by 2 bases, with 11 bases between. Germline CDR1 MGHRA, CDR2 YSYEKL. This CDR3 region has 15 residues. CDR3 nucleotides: TGCGCCAGCAGCCCCCGTGGAGTAAACACCGGGGAGCTGTTTTTT. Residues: CASSPRGVNTGELFF.

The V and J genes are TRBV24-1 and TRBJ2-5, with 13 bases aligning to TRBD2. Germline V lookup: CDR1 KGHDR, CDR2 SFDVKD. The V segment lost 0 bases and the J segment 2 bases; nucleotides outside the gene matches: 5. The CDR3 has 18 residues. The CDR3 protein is CATSDLAGTSGVQETQYF. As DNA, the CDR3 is TGTGCCACCAGTGATTTGGCCGGGACTAGCGGGGTTCAAGAGACCCAGTACTTC.

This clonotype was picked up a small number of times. The CDR3 is CASSHGGAYNYGYTF. CDR3 nucleotide sequence: TGTGCCAGCAGCCATGGGGGCGCCTATAACTATGGCTACACCTTC. The chain is built from TRBV5-4 and TRBJ1-2, with D possibly TRBD1 on 6 matching bases. Germline V gives CDR1 SGHNT, CDR2 YYREEE (reference sequence). Trimming took 4 bases from V and 1 from J, leaving 14 bases between them. The CDR3 runs to 15 residues.

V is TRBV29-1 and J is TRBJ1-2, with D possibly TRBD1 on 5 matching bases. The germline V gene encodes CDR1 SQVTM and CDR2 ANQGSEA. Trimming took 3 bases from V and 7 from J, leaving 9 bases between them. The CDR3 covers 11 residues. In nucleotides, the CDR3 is TGCAGCGTTGACAGGGAACTTGGCTACACCTTC. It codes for CSVDRELGYTF.

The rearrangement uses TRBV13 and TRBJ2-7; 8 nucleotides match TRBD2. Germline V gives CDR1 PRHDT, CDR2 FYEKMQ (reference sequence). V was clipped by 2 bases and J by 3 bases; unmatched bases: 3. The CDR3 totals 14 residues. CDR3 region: CASSLLAGIYEQYF. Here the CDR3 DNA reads TGTGCCAGCAGCTTATTAGCGGGGATCTACGAGCAGTACTTC.

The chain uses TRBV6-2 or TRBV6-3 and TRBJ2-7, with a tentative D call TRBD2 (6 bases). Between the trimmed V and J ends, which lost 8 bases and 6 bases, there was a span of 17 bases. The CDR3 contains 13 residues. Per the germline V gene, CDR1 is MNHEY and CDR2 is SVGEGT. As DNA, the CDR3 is TGTGCCAGCGGGTGGGGGACTTCTACCGAGCAGTACTTC. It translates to CASGWGTSTEQYF.

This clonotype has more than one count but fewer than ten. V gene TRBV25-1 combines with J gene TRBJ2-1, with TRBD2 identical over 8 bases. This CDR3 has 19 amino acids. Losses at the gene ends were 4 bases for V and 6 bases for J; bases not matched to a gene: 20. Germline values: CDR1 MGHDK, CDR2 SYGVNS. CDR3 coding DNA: TGTGCCAGCAGTGTGACTAGCGAGGGCCGGGAAGGATCCCCCAATGAGCAGTTCTTC. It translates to CASSVTSEGREGSPNEQFF.

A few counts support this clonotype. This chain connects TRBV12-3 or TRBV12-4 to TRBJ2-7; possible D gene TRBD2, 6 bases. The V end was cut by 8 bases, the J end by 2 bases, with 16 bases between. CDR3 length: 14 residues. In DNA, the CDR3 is TGTGCCAGCCGGCCGGCGGGGAAAACCTACGAGCAGTACTTC. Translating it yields CASRPAGKTYEQYF.

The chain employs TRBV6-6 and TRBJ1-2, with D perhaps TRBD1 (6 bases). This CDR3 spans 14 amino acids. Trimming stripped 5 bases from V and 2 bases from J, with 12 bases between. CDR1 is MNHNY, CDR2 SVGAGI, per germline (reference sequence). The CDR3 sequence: CASSDVTGNYGYTF. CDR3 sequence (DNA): TGTGCCAGCAGTGATGTGACAGGAAACTATGGCTACACCTTC.

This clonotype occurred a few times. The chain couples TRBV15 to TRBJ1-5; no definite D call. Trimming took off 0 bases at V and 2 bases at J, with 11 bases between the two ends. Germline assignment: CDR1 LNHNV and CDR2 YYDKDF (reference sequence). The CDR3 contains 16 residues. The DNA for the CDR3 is TGTGCCACCAGCAGAGAATCCGCAGTCGGCAATCAGCCCCAGCATTTT. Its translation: CATSRESAVGNQPQHF.

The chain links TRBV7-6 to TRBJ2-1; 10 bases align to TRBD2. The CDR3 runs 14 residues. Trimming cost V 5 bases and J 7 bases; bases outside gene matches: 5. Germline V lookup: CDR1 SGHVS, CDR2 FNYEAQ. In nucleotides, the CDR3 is TGTGCCAGCAGCCCTGTAGCGGGAGGTAATGAGCAGTTCTTC. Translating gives CASSPVAGGNEQFF.

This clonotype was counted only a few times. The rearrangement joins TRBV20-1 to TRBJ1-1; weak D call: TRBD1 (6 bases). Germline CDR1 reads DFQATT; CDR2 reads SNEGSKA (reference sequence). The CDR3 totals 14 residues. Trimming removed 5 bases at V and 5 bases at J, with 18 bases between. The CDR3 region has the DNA TGCAGTGCTCCCACCACAGGGAAACGAACTGAAGCTTTCTTT. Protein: CSAPTTGKRTEAFF.